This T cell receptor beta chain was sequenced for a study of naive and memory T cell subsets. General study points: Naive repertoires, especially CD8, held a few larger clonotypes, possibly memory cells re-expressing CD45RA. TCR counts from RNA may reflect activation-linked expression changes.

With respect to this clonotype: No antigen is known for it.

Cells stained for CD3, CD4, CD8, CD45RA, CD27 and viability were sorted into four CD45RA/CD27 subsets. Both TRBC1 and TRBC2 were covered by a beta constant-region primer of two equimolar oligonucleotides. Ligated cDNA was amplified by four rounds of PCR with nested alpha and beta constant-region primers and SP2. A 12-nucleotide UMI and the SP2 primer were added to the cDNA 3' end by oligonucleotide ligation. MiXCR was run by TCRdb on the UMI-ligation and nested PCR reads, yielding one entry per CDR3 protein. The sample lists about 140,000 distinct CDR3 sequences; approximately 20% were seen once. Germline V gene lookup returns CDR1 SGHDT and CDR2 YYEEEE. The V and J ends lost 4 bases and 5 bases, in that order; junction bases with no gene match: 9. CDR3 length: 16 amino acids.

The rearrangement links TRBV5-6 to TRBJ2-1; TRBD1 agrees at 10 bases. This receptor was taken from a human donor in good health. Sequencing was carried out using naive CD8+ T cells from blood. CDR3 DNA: TGTGCCAGCAGCCTACGCTGGGACAGGGGAGACAATGAGCAGTTCTTC. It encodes CASSLRWDRGDNEQFF.